These T cell receptor beta chains were read from a single sample in a study of blood T cell repertoires in COVID-19. The assay was immunoSEQ multiplex PCR, and TCRdb's table has in-frame clones only and misses some. The data show more than 150,000 clones, with roughly nine tenths seen just once and roughly 20% held by the top ten. Sequencing was carried out using peripheral blood. All receptors come from a man between 65 and 80 years old with active or convalescent COVID-19. The CDR3 runs from the conserved cysteine through the conserved F or W. D genes are given only for firm matches. Size values are once, few and many counts, or a class for expanded clones, and some rows have none.

abundance	v_gene	d_gene	j_gene	CDR3nt	CDR3aa
.	TRBV5-1	.	TRBJ1-6	TGCGCCAGCAGCTTGAGGCCAGGGGTTAGGAATTCACCCCTCCACTTT	CASSLRPGVRNSPLHF
.	TRBV5-1	TRBD1	TRBJ1-1	TGCGCCAGCAGCTCGTCGGACAGGGGTGAAGCTTTCTTT	CASSSSDRGEAFF
once	TRBV5-6	TRBD1	TRBJ2-5	TGTGCCAGCAGCTTTGGGACAGGGGTTGAGACCCAGTACTTC	CASSFGTGVETQYF
.	TRBV6-5	.	TRBJ2-2	TGTGCCAGCTCCTCACAGGGGAGGATCGGGGAGCTGTTTTTT	CASSSQGRIGELFF
.	TRBV24-1	.	TRBJ2-2	TGTGCCACCAGTATCGCCGGGGAGCTGTTTTTT	CATSIAGELFF
.	TRBV6-2/TRBV6-3	.	TRBJ2-5	TGTGCCAGCAGTTACTCGGGCAAACAAGAGACCCAGTACTTC	CASSYSGKQETQYF
.	TRBV6-5	TRBD2	TRBJ2-1	TGTGCCAGCAGTCGAACTGGCGGGAGCTACAATGAGCAGTTCTTC	CASSRTGGSYNEQFF
once	TRBV30	.	TRBJ1-3	TGTGCCCGGGCCAATCCTGGAAACACCATATATTTT	CARANPGNTIYF
.	TRBV2	.	TRBJ1-2	TGTGCCAGCAGGAAAGACGGAGACTATGGCTACACCTTC	CASRKDGDYGYTF
once	TRBV7-2	TRBD2	TRBJ2-5	TGTGCCAGCAGCTTCGGGCCTGGACTAGCGGGAGGCCCGCACTTC	CASSFGPGLAGGPHF
.	TRBV6-6	TRBD1	TRBJ1-3	TGTGCCAGCAGTCAGACCTACAGGGGGGGAAACACCATATATTTT	CASSQTYRGGNTIYF
few	TRBV27	.	TRBJ1-4	TGTGCCAGCAGTAGCAGGGGATACGCTGAAAAACTGTTTTTT	CASSSRGYAEKLFF
.	TRBV7-2	.	TRBJ1-2	TGTGCCAGCAGCTTAGGAGGCCTTCCCTATGGCTACACCTTC	CASSLGGLPYGYTF
many	TRBV5-8	TRBD1	TRBJ2-7	TGTGCCAGCAGCTTGGGACAGGGTGGCGAGCAGTACTTC	CASSLGQGGEQYF
.	TRBV4-3	.	TRBJ1-3	TGCGCCAGCAGCCCAGACACTTACTCTGGAAACACCATATATTTT	CASSPDTYSGNTIYF
.	TRBV5-1	.	TRBJ2-5	TGCGCCAGCAGTGGGACAAACCAAGAGACCCAGTACTTC	CASSGTNQETQYF
.	TRBV7-9	.	TRBJ2-7	TGTGCCAGCAGCTGGAAACAGGGTCAGTACTTC	CASSWKQGQYF
.	TRBV18	.	TRBJ1-5	TGTGCCAGCTCACCCCTCGGACAGAGGAGCAATCAGCCCCAGCATTTT	CASSPLGQRSNQPQHF
.	TRBV21-1	.	TRBJ1-5	TGTGCCAGCAGCAAAGGGTGGCCAAATCAGCCCCAGCATTTT	CASSKGWPNQPQHF
.	TRBV11-2	TRBD1	TRBJ2-2	TGTGCCAGCAGCCCCTTGGGGGGACAGGGTAGTCACGCCGGGGAGCTGTTTTTT	CASSPLGGQGSHAGELFF
once	TRBV28	.	TRBJ1-5	TGTGCCAGCAGTCCCACAGGGATTCAGCCCCAGCATTTT	CASSPTGIQPQHF
few	TRBV7-2	TRBD1	TRBJ2-1	TGTGCCAGCAGCACCCAGGGGGCGATAAATGAGCAGTTCTTC	CASSTQGAINEQFF
.	TRBV12-3/TRBV12-4	TRBD1	TRBJ2-5	TGTGCCAGCAGTTTTGGGACAGCCGGAGCCCAGTACTTC	CASSFGTAGAQYF
.	TRBV5-6	.	TRBJ2-7	TGTGCCAGCTACTACGAGCAGTACTTC	CASYYEQYF
.	TRBV18	.	TRBJ2-7	TGTGCCAGCTCACCAAACACCTACGAGCAGTACTTC	CASSPNTYEQYF
few	TRBV6-2/TRBV6-3	.	TRBJ2-3	TGTGCCAGCAGCCCGTTTGGACACGACCGCACAGATACGCAGTATTTT	CASSPFGHDRTDTQYF
.	TRBV24-1	.	TRBJ1-1	TGTGCCACCAGTGGTCGGGGCACTGAAGCTTTCTTT	CATSGRGTEAFF
.	TRBV5-5	.	TRBJ2-7	TGTGCCAGCTTCGGGTACGAGCAGTACTTC	CASFGYEQYF
.	TRBV7-9	.	TRBJ1-1	TGTGCCACCTTAAGGGGCCGCGACAGGTCGACTTTCTTT	CATLRGRDRSTFF
few	TRBV11-1	.	TRBJ1-5	TGTGCCAGCAGCCACTACGGACAGCCCCAGCATTTT	CASSHYGQPQHF
.	TRBV5-6	.	TRBJ2-3	TGTGCCAGCAGCTTCCTATTCACAGATACGCAGTATTTT	CASSFLFTDTQYF
.	TRBV15	.	TRBJ1-5	TGTGCCACCAGCGGGCAGGGTCATCAGCCCCAGCATTTT	CATSGQGHQPQHF
.	TRBV28	.	TRBJ1-2	TGTGCCAGCACCGACAGATACTATGGCTACACCTTC	CASTDRYYGYTF
.	TRBV3-1/TRBV3-2	.	TRBJ2-3	TGTGCCAGCAGCCAAGACACTCTCCGGGGAGATACGCAGTATTTT	CASSQDTLRGDTQYF
.	TRBV9	.	TRBJ2-3	TGTGCCAGCAGCGTAGGAATCGGGTCAACCACAGATACGCAGTATTTT	CASSVGIGSTTDTQYF
.	TRBV19	TRBD1	TRBJ2-1	TGTGCCAGTAGTCCGGGACAGGGTACGTATAATGAGCAGTTCTTC	CASSPGQGTYNEQFF
.	TRBV6-5	TRBD2	TRBJ2-7	TGTGCCAGCACCTCTCCTAGCGGGGGATCCTACGAGCAGTACTTC	CASTSPSGGSYEQYF
.	TRBV27	TRBD1	TRBJ1-2	TGTGCCAGCAGAACGGGACAGGGGGGTAACTATGGCTACACCTTC	CASRTGQGGNYGYTF
.	TRBV5-1	.	TRBJ2-5	TGCGCCAGCAGCGGCGGACAGCCGGGAGGGACCCAGTACTTC	CASSGGQPGGTQYF